The rows below give T cell receptor beta chains drawn from one sample of a study of beta chain features in type 1 diabetes. The data were produced by immunoSEQ multiplex PCR, yet TCRdb's version contains in-frame clones alone and is incomplete. The sample carries about 290,000 clones, under 8.5% recorded once. Sequenced input: central memory CD4+ T cells from blood. These receptors were collected from a woman aged 18-29 years in good health. CDR3s include the opening cysteine and the closing phenylalanine or tryptophan. A D gene is named only where the DNA matches it firmly. Rows give clone size only sometimes, using once, few, many, or a class for an expanded clone.

V gene	clone size	J gene	D gene	CDR3 DNA	CDR3 protein
TRBV9	NA	TRBJ1-1	NA	TGTGCCAGCGGCCGGGACACTGAAGCTTTCTTT	CASGRDTEAFF
TRBV2	NA	TRBJ1-2	TRBD1	TGTGCCAGCAGTACGGACAGGTTCTATGGCTACACCTTC	CASSTDRFYGYTF
TRBV19	few	TRBJ1-5	TRBD1	TGTGCCAGTAGTAGGGGACAGGGGGTGCGTCAGCCCCAGCATTTT	CASSRGQGVRQPQHF
TRBV5-6	few	TRBJ1-1	TRBD1	TGTGCCAGCAGCTATGGCGGGACAGGGGACACTGAAGCTTTCTTT	CASSYGGTGDTEAFF
TRBV6-1	few	TRBJ1-2	NA	TGTGCCAGCAGTGAACACTCGGGAGCATCTTATGGCTACACCTTC	CASSEHSGASYGYTF
TRBV27	few	TRBJ1-2	NA	TGTGCCAGCAGTTACCGCCCTCCCGGGCCCCGGGAAAATGGCTACACCTTC	CASSYRPPGPRENGYTF
TRBV7-3	few	TRBJ2-2	TRBD2	TGTGCCAGCAGCTTAACAGCGGGATTTAACACCGGGGAGCTGTTTTTT	CASSLTAGFNTGELFF
TRBV29-1	NA	TRBJ2-5	NA	TGCAGCGTCTATAGACCGGGCCATGGGGGGACCCAGTACTTC	CSVYRPGHGGTQYF
TRBV5-6	NA	TRBJ2-5	NA	TGTGCCAGCAGCTTGGGACAAGGTGTTGAGACCCAGTACTTC	CASSLGQGVETQYF
TRBV30	few	TRBJ2-1	TRBD2	TGTGCCTGGAGTAAAGGGACTAGCGGGAGGGCTTATGAGCAGTTCTTC	CAWSKGTSGRAYEQFF
TRBV7-2	NA	TRBJ1-2	NA	TGTGCCAGCAGCTTAGGTTATCAGGGAGTTGATGGCTACACCTTC	CASSLGYQGVDGYTF
TRBV7-2	many	TRBJ2-3	NA	TGTGCCAGCAGCCGGGCGTCGGGGGGCACAGATACGCAGTATTTT	CASSRASGGTDTQYF
TRBV7-9	NA	TRBJ2-5	TRBD2	TGTGCCAGCAGCTTAGTACTAGCGGGGGAGACCCAGTACTTC	CASSLVLAGETQYF
TRBV7-3	NA	TRBJ1-1	NA	TGTGCCAGCAGCTTAGGAACAGAGAACACTGAAGCTTTCTTT	CASSLGTENTEAFF
TRBV18	NA	TRBJ1-5	NA	TGTGCCAGCTCACCGACTCGGGAAAATCAGCCCCAGCATTTT	CASSPTRENQPQHF
TRBV18	few	TRBJ2-4	NA	TGTGCCAGCTCACCACGGCTCGGGAGTCCCAACATTCAGTACTTC	CASSPRLGSPNIQYF